This T cell receptor beta chain was recorded in a study of shared clonotypes between healthy human individuals. About this clone: Additional DNA sequences in this sample encode the identical CDR3.

This CDR3 contains 15 residues. From germline, CDR1 is SGHRS and CDR2 YFSETQ. Unmatched junction bases numbered 4, after V lost 0 bases and J lost 6 bases. Only in-frame clones appear in the TCRdb table, and some are missing; sequencing was by immunoSEQ multiplex PCR. The table lists around 720,000 clones, 60% to 75% of them singletons. Input material: memory CD4+ T cells sorted from blood. Subset defined: CD45RA-negative fraction. This TCR came from a woman in her 30s in good health. The V and J genes are TRBV5-1 and TRBJ1-4; 8 nucleotides line up with TRBD1. DNA of the CDR3: TGCGCCAGCAGCTTGGAAGGCAGGGGGCATGAAAAACTGTTTTTT. Protein: CASSLEGRGHEKLFF.